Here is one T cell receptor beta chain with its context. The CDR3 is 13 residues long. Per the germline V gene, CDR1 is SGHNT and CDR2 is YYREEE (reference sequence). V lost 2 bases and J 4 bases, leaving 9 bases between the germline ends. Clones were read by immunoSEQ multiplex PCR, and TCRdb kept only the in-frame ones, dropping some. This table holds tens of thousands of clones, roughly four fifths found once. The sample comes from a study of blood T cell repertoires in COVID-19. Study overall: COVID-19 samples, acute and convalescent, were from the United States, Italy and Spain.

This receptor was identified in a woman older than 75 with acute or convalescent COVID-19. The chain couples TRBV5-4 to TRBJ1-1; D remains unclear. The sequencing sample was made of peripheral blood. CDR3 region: CASSFGRGTEAFF. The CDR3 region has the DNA TGTGCCAGCAGCTTCGGGCGGGGCACTGAAGCTTTCTTT.